Listed below are T cell receptor beta chains from one sample, sequenced in a study of blood T cell repertoires in COVID-19. Data came from immunoSEQ multiplex PCR; TCRdb stores just in-frame clones and leaves some out. The repertoire holds 200,000 to 250,000 clones, with more than 65% as singletons. The sequencing input was peripheral blood. These receptors were obtained from a woman aged 60-75 years with acute or convalescent COVID-19. CDR3s leave out the opening cysteine and the closing phenylalanine or tryptophan.

j_call v_call cdr3_aa
TRBJ1-2 TRBV15 ATSRVKQGPYGYT
TRBJ1-6 TRBV27 ASSLTRGNSPLH
TRBJ2-2 TRBV5-4 ASSLTGTTGELF
TRBJ1-6 TRBV11-2 ASTTSWNSPLH
TRBJ1-1 TRBV29-1 SVERDRADTEAF
TRBJ1-3 TRBV18 ASSPPGPPAGNTIY
TRBJ1-2 TRBV7-9 ASSLDTVGYT
TRBJ2-1 TRBV11-2 ASSEAGGAYNEQF
TRBJ1-1 TRBV18 ASSPQGSGVTEAF
TRBJ1-2 TRBV19 ASSTRRDSGYT
TRBJ2-6 TRBV19 ASSHRAGANVLT
TRBJ1-6 TRBV12-3/TRBV12-4 ASSPGEGSPLH
TRBJ2-3 TRBV20-1 SASGRGWGTDTQY
TRBJ2-7 TRBV14 ASRRPGPARLAGGQMDYEQY
TRBJ1-2 TRBV19 ASSMARGIDYGYT
TRBJ1-5 TRBV6-2/TRBV6-3 ASSPGTAFHSNQPQH
TRBJ2-1 TRBV3-1/TRBV3-2 ASSQDGGRNEQF
TRBJ2-1 TRBV30 AWSVGTSGGRYNEQF
TRBJ2-5 TRBV30 AWSVSSGGQQTQY
TRBJ2-1 TRBV4-3 ASSQTGNEQF